The clone carrying this TCR beta chain was detected only a few times. What it binds is unknown. This record comes from a study of neurological immune-mediated disorders. TCRdb analysed the 5' RACE reads with MiXCR anew, one entry per CDR3 protein. There are around 130,000 distinct CDR3 sequences in the sample; roughly 3.2% occur only once, and about 1.2% lies in the top ten. Trimming took off 0 bases at V and 2 bases at J, with 10 bases between the two ends. Per germline, CDR1 DFQATT and CDR2 SNEGSKA (reference sequence). This CDR3 has 14 amino acids. Findings and limits, study-wide: For the multiple sclerosis repertoire cluster, no association with any clinical or MRI feature was found.

The chain combines TRBV20-1 with TRBJ1-2; weak D call: TRBD1 (6 bases). Sequencing was performed on PBMCs. The sequence derives from a woman in her twenties or thirties with multiple sclerosis. CDR3 protein: CSARDAGTNYGYTF. DNA for the CDR3: TGCAGTGCTAGAGACGCCGGGACAAACTATGGCTACACCTTC.